Listed here are 23 T cell receptor beta chains from one sample, sequenced in a study of blood T cell dynamics during melanoma immunotherapy. Time point indicated: pre-treatment baseline. This table comes from immunoSEQ multiplex PCR, and its TCRdb copy is limited to in-frame clones, with some not included. The data show 9,900 or so clones, 80% to 90% seen once. Sequencing used blood, obtained from a patient treated with checkpoint blockade. The receptors originated from a human donor with melanoma.

This rearrangement joins TRBV6-6 to TRBJ1-1; possible D gene TRBD1, 6 bases. Germline CDR1 reads MNHNY; CDR2 reads SVGAGI (reference sequence). The CDR3 runs to 14 residues. Trimming stripped 5 bases from V and 4 bases from J, with 14 bases between. The CDR3 here is CASSKTGFGTEAFF. Here the CDR3 DNA reads TGTGCCAGCAGTAAAACAGGGTTCGGCACTGAAGCTTTCTTT.

The chain has TRBV11-2 and TRBJ2-2; 7 bases map to TRBD1. This CDR3 is built from 17 residues. V lost 5 bases and J lost 1; bases outside the gene matches: 10. The germline CDR1 and CDR2 sequences are SGHAT and FQNNGV. The chain's CDR3 is CASSPAVDRWNTGELFF. For the CDR3, the DNA is TGTGCCAGCAGCCCCGCGGTGGACAGGTGGAACACCGGGGAGCTGTTTTTT.

This clone occurred once. The chain couples TRBV7-9 to TRBJ2-1, with D possibly TRBD1 on 6 matching bases. The CDR3 length is 16 residues. V was clipped by 10 bases and J by 7 bases, with 26 bases between them. Germline CDR1 reads SEHNR; CDR2 reads FQNEAQ (reference sequence). CDR3 sequence: CATQGGAASVGNEQFF. The CDR3 coding sequence is TGTGCCACCCAAGGGGGAGCTGCCAGCGTAGGTAATGAGCAGTTCTTC.

The V call is TRBV18, the J call TRBJ2-6, with 8 nucleotides matching TRBD1. The CDR3 sequence is 17 residues long. J gave up 0 bases and V 6 bases, and 7 bases lay outside the gene matches. Germline V CDR1 and CDR2: KGHSH, LQKENI. The CDR3 DNA is TGTGCCAGCTCCCGGACAGGGACCCTCTCTGGGGCCAACGTCCTGACTTTC. This translates into CASSRTGTLSGANVLTF.

The J gene is TRBJ1-5, the V gene TRBV7-6; 9 bases agree with TRBD1. Germline CDR1 is SGHVS and CDR2 is FNYEAQ. V gave up 2 bases and J gave up 0 bases; unmatched junction bases: 11. The CDR3 is 19 residues long. CDR3 amino acids: CASSLFEGTGSYSNQPQHF. In DNA, the CDR3 is TGTGCCAGCAGCTTATTCGAGGGGACAGGGTCCTATAGCAATCAGCCCCAGCATTTT.

This clone is a singleton in its sample. The rearrangement uses TRBV2 and TRBJ1-5, with a weak D call TRBD1 (5 bases). V was cut by 7 bases and J by 0 bases, with 16 bases left in between. This CDR3 region has 16 residues. CDR1 and CDR2 (germline): SNHLY, FYNNEI. This CDR3 is CASTRDGLYSNQPQHF. The CDR3 coding sequence is TGTGCCAGCACCAGGGACGGACTATATAGCAATCAGCCCCAGCATTTT.

The J gene is TRBJ2-5, the V gene TRBV6-6; 11 bases fit TRBD1. V gave up 6 bases and J gave up 5 bases; unmatched junction bases: 2. The CDR3 runs 13 residues. CDR1 is MNHNY, CDR2 SVGAGI, per germline (reference sequence). The CDR3 protein is CASRRDRGETQYF. The CDR3 DNA reads as TGTGCCAGCAGACGGGACAGGGGGGAGACCCAGTACTTC.

The rearrangement joins TRBV7-8 to TRBJ2-3; 9 bases fit TRBD2. CDR1 and CDR2 from the germline V gene are SGHVS and FQNEAQ. The CDR3 length is 18 residues. The V and J ends lost 0 bases and 1 base, in that order; junction bases with no gene match: 8. The CDR3 region has the DNA TGTGCCAGCAGCTTAGCGCTTGCGGGGGGGCTCGGCACAGATACGCAGTATTTT. It codes for CASSLALAGGLGTDTQYF.

This clone was counted only a few times. V is TRBV5-1 and J is TRBJ1-1; TRBD1 might be the D (6 bases). CDR3 length equals 15 residues. Germline V lookup: CDR1 SGHRS, CDR2 YFSETQ. Trimming pared 5 bases from V and 1 base from J, leaving 15 bases between. DNA for the CDR3: TGCGCCAGCAGTTCTGGAAGGACAGCGAACACTGAAGCTTTCTTT. Its translation: CASSSGRTANTEAFF. Filled out from reference TRBV5-1 and TRBJ1-1, the complete variable domain reads KAGVTQTPRYLIKTRGQQVTLSCSPISGHRSVSWYQQTPGQGLQFLFEYFSETQRNKGNFPGRFSGRQFSNSRSEMNVSTLELGDSALYLCASSSGRTANTEAFFGQGTRLTVV.

The chain recombines TRBV5-5 with TRBJ1-6; D is unclear. Germline values: CDR1 SGHKS, CDR2 YYEKEE (reference sequence). The CDR3 contains 12 residues. The V end lost 0 bases, the J end lost 11 bases, and 6 bases lay between the germline ends. The CDR3 reads CASSLDVAPLHF. The CDR3 nucleotides are TGTGCCAGCAGCTTGGATGTGGCACCCCTCCACTTT.

This chain links TRBV19 with TRBJ1-5; D is unresolved. Trimming removed 3 bases from V and 1 base from J, with 10 bases in between. The CDR3 runs to 15 residues. Germline-derived CDR1 and CDR2 are LNHDA and SQIVND (reference sequence). The CDR3 is CASSMQVTSNQPQHF. For the CDR3, the DNA is TGTGCCAGTAGTATGCAGGTAACGAGCAATCAGCCCCAGCATTTT. Filled out from reference TRBV19 and TRBJ1-5, the complete variable domain reads DGGITQSPKYLFRKEGQNVTLSCEQNLNHDAMYWYRQDPGQGLRLIYYSQIVNDFQKGDIAEGYSVSREKKESFPLTVTSAQKNPTAFYLCASSMQVTSNQPQHFGDGTRLSIL.

The chain uses TRBV15 and TRBJ2-2, with a tentative D call TRBD2 (5 bases). Looked up from germline, CDR1 is LNHNV and CDR2 is YYDKDF (reference sequence). Trimming shortened V by 6 bases and J by 7 bases, and 21 bases separated the two germline ends. The CDR3 extends over 16 amino acids. CDR3 residues: CATSPEGPLGNGELFF. The CDR3 DNA sequence: TGTGCCACCAGTCCCGAGGGCCCCTTAGGGAACGGGGAGCTGTTTTTT. Full variable domain (rest looked up from reference TRBV15 and TRBJ2-2): DAMVIQNPRYQVTQFGKPVTLSCSQTLNHNVMYWYQQKSSQAPKLLFHYYDKDFNNEADTPDNFQSRRPNTSFCFLDIRSPGLGDTAMYLCATSPEGPLGNGELFFGEGSRLTVL.

The chain carries TRBV7-3 and TRBJ1-1, with TRBD1 matching 9 bases. Trimming took 2 bases from V and 5 from J; bases not matched to a gene: 6. CDR1 is SGHTA, CDR2 FQGTGA, per germline. The CDR3 has 15 residues. CDR3 coding DNA: TGTGCCAGCAGCTTAGGAGGACAGGGGAGGACTGAAGCTTTCTTT. Translating it yields CASSLGGQGRTEAFF.

The CDR3 protein is CASSLGESSGANVLTF. The DNA of the CDR3 is TGTGCCAGCAGCCTCGGTGAGTCCTCTGGGGCCAACGTCCTGACTTTC. The rearrangement uses TRBV9 and TRBJ2-6; unclear D gene. The CDR3 has 16 residues. Germline V CDR1 and CDR2: SGDLS, YYNGEE. V shed 4 bases and J shed 0 bases, with 11 bases lying between them.

This chain links TRBV6-1 with TRBJ2-1; 9 bases agree with TRBD2. Unmatched junction bases numbered 3, after V lost 4 bases and J lost 2 bases. This CDR3 has 15 amino acids. Germline V gives CDR1 MNHNS, CDR2 SASEGT. The CDR3 reads CASSASGEAYNEQFF. In DNA form, the CDR3 reads TGTGCCAGCAGTGCTAGCGGGGAAGCCTACAATGAGCAGTTCTTC.

V usage is TRBV7-2 and J usage is TRBJ1-5; a possible D gene is TRBD1 (6 bases). Germline CDR1 SGHTA, CDR2 FQGNSA. The V end lost 4 bases, the J end lost 2 bases, and 9 bases lay between the germline ends. The CDR3 consists of 14 residues. In nucleotides, the CDR3 is TGTGCCAGCAGCTCGGACAGCCGCAATCAGCCCCAGCATTTT. It yields the protein CASSSDSRNQPQHF.

The chain couples TRBV6-5 to TRBJ1-1, with 10 nucleotides matching TRBD1. The CDR3 covers 15 residues. The V gene's germline CDR1 is MNHEY and CDR2 SVGAGI. The V segment lost 5 bases and the J segment 13 bases; nucleotides outside the gene matches: 16. The CDR3: CASSTYRDRGVDGFF. Written as DNA, the CDR3 is TGTGCCAGCAGTACATACCGGGACAGGGGAGTAGACGGTTTCTTT.

The gene calls are TRBV2 and TRBJ1-2; 9 nucleotides align to TRBD1. Germline-derived CDR1 and CDR2 are SNHLY and FYNNEI. V dropped 8 bases and J dropped 4; count of bases not matched to a gene: 8. The CDR3 is 14 amino acids. CDR3 sequence: CASSGTGSGYGYTF. In nucleotides, the CDR3 is TGTGCCAGCTCCGGGACAGGGTCTGGCTATGGCTACACCTTC.

DNA of the CDR3: TGTGCCAGCAGCCTGGGACAGGGAGGTTCACCCCTCCACTTT. Amino acid sequence: CASSLGQGGSPLHF. The chain joins TRBV11-3 to TRBJ1-6, with TRBD1 matching 9 bases. This CDR3 contains 14 residues. Losses at the gene ends were 5 bases for V and 9 bases for J; bases not matched to a gene: 5. Germline V gene data show CDR1 as SGHNT and CDR2 as YENEEA.

The chain joins TRBV6-6 to TRBJ1-1; D not certain. Trimming stripped 2 bases from V and 3 bases from J, with 4 bases between. The V gene's germline CDR1 is MNHNY and CDR2 SVGAGI (reference sequence). This CDR3 region has 12 residues. The CDR3 sequence: CASSYGHTEAFF. CDR3 in DNA: TGTGCCAGCAGTTACGGACACACTGAAGCTTTCTTT.

This sequence joins TRBV9 and TRBJ1-2; TRBD1 matches 8 bases. CDR1 and CDR2 (germline): SGDLS, YYNGEE. Germline trimming cut 3 bases from V and 6 bases from J; bases unmatched to any gene: 1. CDR3 length equals 12 residues. The CDR3 is CASSGTGNGYTF. The DNA of the CDR3 is TGTGCCAGCAGCGGGACAGGGAATGGCTACACCTTC.

The chain has TRBV11-2 and TRBJ2-7; the match to TRBD1 covers 8 bases. There are 16 residues in the CDR3. Trimming removed 4 bases from V and 3 bases from J; junction bases left unmatched: 11. Germline CDR1 and CDR2: SGHAT and FQNNGV. The CDR3, as DNA: TGTGCCAGCAGCTCCAGGGGGCGAGATACCTTCTACGAGCAGTACTTC. This translates into CASSSRGRDTFYEQYF. The full variable domain, with the rest looked up from reference TRBV11-2 and TRBJ2-7, is EAGVAQSPRYKIIEKRQSVAFWCNPISGHATLYWYQQILGQGPKLLIQFQNNGVVDDSQLPKDRFSAERLKGVDSTLKIQPAKLEDSAVYLCASSSRGRDTFYEQYFGPGTRLTVT.

The J gene is TRBJ2-5, the V gene TRBV2; tentatively, D is TRBD1 or TRBD2 (5 bases each). CDR1 is SNHLY, CDR2 FYNNEI, per germline. This CDR3 contains 13 residues. Trimming removed 3 bases from V and 6 bases from J, with 11 bases in between. The CDR3, as DNA: TGTGCCAGCAGTGATGGGGGTGGTAAGACCCAGTACTTC. Protein product: CASSDGGGKTQYF.